This T cell receptor beta chain was observed in a study of T-cell reconstitution after alpha-beta-depleted transplantation in children. Points from the study as a whole: T-cell counts and diversity were attributed mostly to newly produced T cells one year after transplant. Expanded clones from the graft, numbering several hundred, reportedly supplied alpha-beta T cells about two months after transplant.

The TCRbeta library was prepared with unique molecular identifiers. TCRdb recomputed calls from the PCR reads with MiXCR, one row per CDR3 protein. The sample holds hundreds of thousands of distinct CDR3 sequences; over 10% are singletons and the top ten take 0.79%. This clonotype was detected many times. What it recognizes is unknown. The CDR3 contains 12 residues. Germline CDR1 and CDR2: KGHDR and SFDVKD. Trimming took 3 bases from V and 7 from J, leaving 9 bases between them. The sequence was collected from a girl aged 2 to 10 with congenital amegakaryocytic thrombocytopenia, due to receive a stem cell transplant. The sequences come from PBMCs, collected before TCRalphabeta/CD19-depleted stem cell transplant. The chain employs TRBV24-1 and TRBJ2-7; tentatively, D is TRBD1 or TRBD2 (5 bases each). The CDR3 DNA is TGTGCCACCAGTGATACTAGGGGAGAGCAGTACTTC. This gives the protein CATSDTRGEQYF.